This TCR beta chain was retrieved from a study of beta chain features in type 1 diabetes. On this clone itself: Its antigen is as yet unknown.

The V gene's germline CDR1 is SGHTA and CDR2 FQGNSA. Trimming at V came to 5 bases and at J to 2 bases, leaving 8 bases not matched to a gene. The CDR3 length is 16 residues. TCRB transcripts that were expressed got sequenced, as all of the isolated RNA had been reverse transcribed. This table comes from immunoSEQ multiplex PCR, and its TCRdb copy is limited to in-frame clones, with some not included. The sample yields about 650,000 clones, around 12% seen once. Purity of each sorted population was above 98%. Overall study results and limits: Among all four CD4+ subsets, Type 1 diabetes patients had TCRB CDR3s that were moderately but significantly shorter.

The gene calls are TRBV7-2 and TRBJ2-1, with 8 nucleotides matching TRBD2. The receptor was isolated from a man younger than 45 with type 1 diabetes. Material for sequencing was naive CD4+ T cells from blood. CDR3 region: CASSPVAGQTYNEQFF. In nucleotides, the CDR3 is TGTGCCAGCAGCCCAGTAGCGGGGCAAACCTACAATGAGCAGTTCTTC. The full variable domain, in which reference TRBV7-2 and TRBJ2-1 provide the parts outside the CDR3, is GAGVSQSPSNKVTEKGKDVELRCDPISGHTALYWYRQSLGQGLEFLIYFQGNSAPDKSGLPSDRFSAERTGGSVSTLTIQRTQQEDSAVYLCASSPVAGQTYNEQFFGPGTRLTVL.